The 23 T cell receptor beta chains below were found in one sample sequenced in a study of CD8 T cells in ankylosing spondylitis. No antigens are known for them. TCRdb reprocessed the 5' RACE reads via MiXCR and lists one record per CDR3 protein. The sample has some 800,000 distinct CDR3 sequences, 12% seen once. Overall study results and limits: Seven to nine highly homologous variants made up a TCR beta motif, and this motif appeared characteristic of ankylosing spondylitis blood.

The sequencing sample was made of blood, either unsorted or a sorted T cell fraction (not recorded which). All receptors come from a male donor with ankylosing spondylitis.

This clonotype was seen at least ten times. The gene calls are TRBV20-1 and TRBJ1-1; 8 bases fit TRBD1. This CDR3 is built from 14 residues. V lost 5 bases, J lost 0 bases, and 5 bases stayed unmatched. Germline CDR1 DFQATT, CDR2 SNEGSKA (reference sequence). The CDR3 nucleotides read TGCAGTGCTCTGCAGGGGGCCATGAACACTGAAGCTTTCTTT. Its protein is CSALQGAMNTEAFF.

This clonotype has more than one count but fewer than ten. This chain uses TRBV3-1 with TRBJ2-1; 8 bases are shared with TRBD2. Trimming removed 0 bases from V and 4 bases from J; junction bases left unmatched: 8. The length of the CDR3 is 17 residues. Germline values: CDR1 LGHDT, CDR2 YNNKEL (reference sequence). The CDR3, as DNA: TGTGCCAGCAGCCAAGAACTCCTGGCTAGCGGGTACAATGAGCAGTTCTTC. It codes for CASSQELLASGYNEQFF.

The rearrangement links TRBV12-5 to TRBJ1-2, with a weak D call TRBD1 (5 bases). Germline V CDR1 and CDR2: LGHNT, FRNRAP. This CDR3 has 13 amino acids. V gave up 0 bases and J gave up 8 bases, with 10 bases separating them. The DNA of the CDR3 is TGTGCTAGTGGTTTGGTAAACGGGGACGGCTACACCTTC. Translating it yields CASGLVNGDGYTF.

The genes are TRBV24-1 and TRBJ2-7; 12 bases are a match to TRBD2. The CDR3 spans 15 residues. V shed 4 bases, J shed 8 bases, and the junction held 8 bases outside the gene matches. Germline CDR1 and CDR2: KGHDR and SFDVKD. In DNA form, the CDR3 reads TGTGCCACCAGTGACCCGAGGACTAGCGGGATGCAGCAGTACTTC. Translated, it gives CATSDPRTSGMQQYF.

This clonotype was detected a few times. The chain has TRBV6-1 and TRBJ2-3, with D perhaps given as TRBD1 or TRBD2 (5 bases each). Germline loops: CDR1 MNHNS, CDR2 SASEGT. This CDR3 has 14 amino acids. The V gene lost 6 bases and the J gene lost 2 bases, with 12 bases spanning the gap. CDR3 sequence: CASRWGSNTDTQYF. CDR3 DNA sequence: TGTGCCAGCAGATGGGGGTCGAACACAGATACGCAGTATTTT.

This clonotype was seen a few times. J is TRBJ2-2 and V is TRBV20-1, with no clear D. Germline V gene data show CDR1 as DFQATT and CDR2 as SNEGSKA (reference sequence). V lost 4 bases and J 0 bases, leaving 12 bases between the germline ends. This CDR3 has 15 residues. CDR3 region: CSATPSYANTGELFF. DNA for the CDR3: TGCAGTGCTACCCCTTCGTATGCGAACACCGGGGAGCTGTTTTTT.

V and J are TRBV20-1 and TRBJ2-1; the D gene could be TRBD1 or TRBD2 (5 bases each). The V end was cut by 0 bases, the J end by 6 bases, with 15 bases between. Germline V CDR1 and CDR2: DFQATT, SNEGSKA (reference sequence). The CDR3 consists of 15 residues. This chain's CDR3 is CSARDPFIGGNEQFF. The DNA of the CDR3 is TGCAGTGCTAGAGATCCCTTTATTGGGGGCAATGAGCAGTTCTTC.

The chain employs TRBV20-1 and TRBJ2-3; possible D gene TRBD1, 5 bases. Trimming cost V 7 bases and J 10 bases, with 21 bases left between them. CDR3 length equals 13 residues. Looked up from germline, CDR1 is DFQATT and CDR2 is SNEGSKA (reference sequence). The CDR3 reads CSVGALRTDPQYF. DNA for the CDR3: TGCAGTGTTGGGGCCTTGCGAACGGATCCGCAGTATTTT.

This clonotype was detected a few times. V and J are TRBV11-2 and TRBJ1-2; 8 bases line up with TRBD1. The germline V gene encodes CDR1 SGHAT and CDR2 FQNNGV. The CDR3 has 16 residues. V trimming: 4 bases; J trimming: 6 bases; junction bases outside the gene matches: 13. CDR3 amino acids: CASSSGTGVRWDGYTF. CDR3 nucleotide sequence: TGTGCCAGCAGCTCCGGGACAGGTGTTCGGTGGGATGGCTACACCTTC.

This clonotype was seen a handful of times. The V gene is TRBV5-4, the J gene TRBJ1-6, with 8 bases aligning to TRBD1. V shed 4 bases and J 0 bases; nucleotides not matched to a gene: 6. CDR1 is SGHNT and CDR2 is YYREEE in the germline V gene (reference sequence). The CDR3 sequence is 17 residues long. This chain's CDR3 is CASSLDRASSYNSPLHF. The CDR3 bases are TGTGCCAGCAGCCTGGACAGGGCGAGCTCCTATAATTCACCCCTCCACTTT.

This clonotype came up many times. This chain links TRBV15 with TRBJ1-2, with TRBD1 matching over 7 bases. Germline V gene sequence: CDR1 LNHNV, CDR2 YYDKDF (reference sequence). The CDR3 totals 15 residues. V was pared by 4 bases and J by 4 bases, with 9 bases of the junction left unmatched. CDR3 sequence: CATSTKLDRIYGYTF. CDR3 DNA: TGTGCCACCAGCACAAAATTGGACAGGATCTATGGCTACACCTTC.

In this sample, this clonotype turned up a few times. V usage is TRBV20-1 and J usage is TRBJ2-1, with 10 bases fitting TRBD2. This CDR3 has 15 residues. CDR1 is DFQATT, CDR2 SNEGSKA, per germline (reference sequence). V lost 6 bases and J lost 8; bases outside the gene matches: 13. The chain's CDR3 is CSAPQASGSTDEQFF. The DNA for the CDR3 is TGCAGTGCCCCCCAGGCTAGCGGGAGTACGGATGAGCAGTTCTTC.

CDR3 sequence reads: CASSQVSGVRDTQYF. The CDR3 DNA is TGTGCCAGCAGCCAAGTCAGCGGGGTGAGGGATACGCAGTATTTT. V gene TRBV4-2 combines with J gene TRBJ2-3; 7 bases line up with TRBD2. CDR3 length equals 15 residues. V lost 1 base and J lost 6; bases outside the gene matches: 7. CDR1 is LGHNA and CDR2 is YNFKEQ in the germline V gene.

The CDR3: CASSLGSPREQFF. Here the CDR3 DNA reads TGTGCCAGCAGCTTAGGGTCCCCGAGGGAGCAGTTCTTC. The rearrangement joins TRBV7-9 to TRBJ2-1; D unresolved. The germline CDR1 and CDR2 sequences are SEHNR and FQNEAQ (reference sequence). Deletions cut 1 base from V and 10 bases from J, with 11 bases between. The CDR3 is made up of 13 amino acids.

This clonotype was seen a few times. Here the CDR3 reads CSGSRDRGNIQYF. The CDR3 DNA follows: TGCAGCGGCAGCCGGGACAGGGGGAACATTCAGTACTTC. The V and J genes are TRBV29-1 and TRBJ2-4, with 11 bases lining up with TRBD1. The CDR3 covers 13 residues. CDR1 and CDR2 (germline): SQVTM, ANQGSEA. J lost 7 bases, V lost 7 bases, and 6 bases had no gene match.

In its sample, this clonotype was seen many times. V gene TRBV20-1 combines with J gene TRBJ2-3, with D perhaps matching TRBD2 (6 bases). The CDR3 is 16 amino acids. The V end was cut by 3 bases, the J end by 2 bases, with 18 bases between. Germline V gene data show CDR1 as DFQATT and CDR2 as SNEGSKA (reference sequence). CDR3 nucleotides: TGCAGTGCTAGTAAGTTCGGAGGGGCCGCCACAGATACGCAGTATTTT. Amino acid sequence: CSASKFGGAATDTQYF.

The chain's CDR3 is CIPTSGSVLNEQFF. In DNA form, the CDR3 reads TGCATCCCAACAAGCGGGTCGGTCCTGAATGAGCAGTTCTTC. J is TRBJ2-1 and V is TRBV20-1; a weak D match, TRBD2 (6 bases). This CDR3 region has 14 residues. Germline V gene sequence: CDR1 DFQATT, CDR2 SNEGSKA (reference sequence).

This clonotype occurred many times. V and J are TRBV9 and TRBJ2-7; 10 positions match TRBD2. The V gene end was trimmed by 4 bases and the J gene end by 2 bases; junction bases not matched to a gene: 6. CDR3 size: 15 residues. Germline loops: CDR1 SGDLS, CDR2 YYNGEE. CDR3 sequence reads: CASSLGLAETYEQYF. The CDR3 bases are TGTGCCAGCAGCTTAGGACTAGCGGAAACCTACGAGCAGTACTTC.

This clonotype was picked up a small number of times. This chain links TRBV29-1 with TRBJ1-4; tentative D call: TRBD1 (5 bases). Germline V gene lookup returns CDR1 SQVTM and CDR2 ANQGSEA. Trimming took off 5 bases at V and 7 bases at J, with 8 bases between the two ends. This CDR3 spans 11 amino acids. This CDR3 reads CSVCGGEKLFF. In DNA, the CDR3 is TGCAGCGTTTGTGGGGGTGAAAAACTGTTTTTT. Using reference TRBV29-1 and TRBJ1-4 for the parts outside the CDR3, the full variable domain is SAVISQKPSRDICQRGTSLTIQCQVDSQVTMMFWYRQQPGQSLTLIATANQGSEATYESGFVIDKFPISRPNLTFSTLTVSNMSPEDSSIYLCSVCGGEKLFFGSGTQLSVL.

This rearrangement joins TRBV20-1 to TRBJ2-7; 7 nucleotides align to TRBD1. The CDR3 covers 12 residues. Trimming took 6 bases from V and 7 from J; bases not matched to a gene: 9. Germline CDR1 is DFQATT and CDR2 is SNEGSKA (reference sequence). The CDR3 sequence: CSARQGSWEQYF. CDR3 nucleotides: TGCAGTGCCCGACAGGGAAGTTGGGAGCAGTACTTC.

The V gene is TRBV7-2, the J gene TRBJ2-1; TRBD2 agrees at 14 bases. The CDR3 loop spans 14 amino acids. The trim removed 5 bases at V and 10 bases at J, leaving 4 bases unmatched. Per germline, CDR1 SGHTA and CDR2 FQGNSA. CDR3 bases: TGTGCCAGCAGCCGGGGACTAGCGGGAGTCGAGCAGTTCTTC. This translates into CASSRGLAGVEQFF. The full variable domain, rest sourced from reference TRBV7-2 and TRBJ2-1, is GAGVSQSPSNKVTEKGKDVELRCDPISGHTALYWYRQSLGQGLEFLIYFQGNSAPDKSGLPSDRFSAERTGGSVSTLTIQRTQQEDSAVYLCASSRGLAGVEQFFGPGTRLTVL.

This clonotype was recorded at least ten times. The rearrangement joins TRBV20-1 to TRBJ1-3; D remains unclear. Trimming removed 6 bases from V and 4 bases from J, with 16 bases in between. The germline gives CDR1 DFQATT, CDR2 SNEGSKA (reference sequence). This CDR3 has 14 amino acids. This CDR3 is CSALFGQAGNTIYF. CDR3 in DNA: TGCAGTGCCCTCTTCGGGCAGGCCGGAAACACCATATATTTT.

This clonotype was detected many times. This rearrangement joins TRBV29-1 to TRBJ2-5; TRBD2 is a possible D gene (5 bases). Trimming removed 5 bases from V and 1 base from J, with 14 bases in between. This CDR3 is 14 amino acids long. The germline V gene encodes CDR1 SQVTM and CDR2 ANQGSEA. The CDR3 DNA reads as TGCAGCGTTAAGGAGGTCCTTGCCCAAGAGACCCAGTACTTC. Residues: CSVKEVLAQETQYF.